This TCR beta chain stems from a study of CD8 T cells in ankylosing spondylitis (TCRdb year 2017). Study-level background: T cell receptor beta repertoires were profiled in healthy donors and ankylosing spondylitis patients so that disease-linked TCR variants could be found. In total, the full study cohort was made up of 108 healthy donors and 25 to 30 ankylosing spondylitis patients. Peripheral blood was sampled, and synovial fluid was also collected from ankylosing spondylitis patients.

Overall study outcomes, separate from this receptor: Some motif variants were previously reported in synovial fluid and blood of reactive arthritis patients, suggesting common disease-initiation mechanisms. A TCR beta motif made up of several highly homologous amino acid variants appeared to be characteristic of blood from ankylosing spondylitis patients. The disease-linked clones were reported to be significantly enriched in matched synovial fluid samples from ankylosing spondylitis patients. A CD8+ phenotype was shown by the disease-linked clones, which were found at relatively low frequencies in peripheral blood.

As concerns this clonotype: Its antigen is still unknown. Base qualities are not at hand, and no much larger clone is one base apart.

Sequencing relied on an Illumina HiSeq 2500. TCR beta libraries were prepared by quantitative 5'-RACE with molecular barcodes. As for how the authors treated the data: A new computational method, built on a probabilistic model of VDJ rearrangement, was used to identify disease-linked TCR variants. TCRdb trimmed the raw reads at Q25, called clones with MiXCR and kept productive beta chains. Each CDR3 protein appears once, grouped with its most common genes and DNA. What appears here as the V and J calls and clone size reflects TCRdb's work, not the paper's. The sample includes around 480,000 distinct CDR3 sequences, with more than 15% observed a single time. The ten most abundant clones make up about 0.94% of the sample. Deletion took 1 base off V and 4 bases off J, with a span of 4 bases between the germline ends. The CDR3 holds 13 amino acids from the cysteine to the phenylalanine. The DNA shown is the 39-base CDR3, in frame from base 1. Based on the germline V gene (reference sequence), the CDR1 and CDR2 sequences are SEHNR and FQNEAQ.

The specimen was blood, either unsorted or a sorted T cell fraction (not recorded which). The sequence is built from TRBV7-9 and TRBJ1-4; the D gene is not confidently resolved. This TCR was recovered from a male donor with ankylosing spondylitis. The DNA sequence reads TGTGCCAGCAGCTTAGAGCTTAATGAAAAACTGTTTTTT. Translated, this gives CASSLELNEKLFF. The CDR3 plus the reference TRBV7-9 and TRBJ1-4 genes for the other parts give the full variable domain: DTGVSQNPRHKITKRGQNVTFRCDPISEHNRLYWYRQTLGQGPEFLTYFQNEAQLEKSRLLSDRFSAERPKGSFSTLEIQRTEQGDSAMYLCASSLELNEKLFFGSGTQLSVL.